This TCR beta chain emerged from a study of OX40 agonist ivuxolimab in advanced cancers. For the study at large: Melanoma, hepatocellular carcinoma, head and neck or renal cell cancer occurred in dose-escalation patients.

Produced via immunoSEQ multiplex PCR; TCRdb's table is partial and in-frame only. The top ten hold under 0.85% of the sample, which has tens of thousands of clones, around nine tenths seen once. Trimming at V came to 1 base and at J to 6 bases, leaving 4 bases not matched to a gene. This CDR3 comprises 14 residues. CDR1 and CDR2 from the germline V gene are SGHTA and FQGNSA. This clone appeared a single time. Sequenced material: CD4+ or CD8+ T cells sorted from blood, taken in a trial of the OX40 agonist ivuxolimab. This rearrangement joins TRBV7-2 to TRBJ2-7; 9 bases fit TRBD1. This sequence was found in an adult with an advanced solid tumor such as melanoma, head and neck, liver or kidney cancer. The CDR3 bases are TGTGCCAGCAGCTTAGACCAACAGGGGGCCGAGCAGTACTTC. Protein product: CASSLDQQGAEQYF.